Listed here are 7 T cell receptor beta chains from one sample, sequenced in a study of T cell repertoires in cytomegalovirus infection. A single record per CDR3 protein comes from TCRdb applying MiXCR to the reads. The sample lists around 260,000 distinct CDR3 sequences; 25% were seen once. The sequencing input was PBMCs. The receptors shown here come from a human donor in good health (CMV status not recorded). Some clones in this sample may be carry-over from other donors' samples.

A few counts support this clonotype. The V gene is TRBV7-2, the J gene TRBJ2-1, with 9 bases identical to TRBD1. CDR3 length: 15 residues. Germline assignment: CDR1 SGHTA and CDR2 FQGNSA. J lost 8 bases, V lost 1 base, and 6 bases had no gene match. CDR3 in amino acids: CASSLVRDRVHEQFF. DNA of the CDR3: TGTGCCAGCAGCTTAGTGAGGGACAGGGTCCATGAGCAGTTCTTC. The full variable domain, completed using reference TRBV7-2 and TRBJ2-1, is GAGVSQSPSNKVTEKGKDVELRCDPISGHTALYWYRQSLGQGLEFLIYFQGNSAPDKSGLPSDRFSAERTGGSVSTLTIQRTQQEDSAVYLCASSLVRDRVHEQFFGPGTRLTVL.

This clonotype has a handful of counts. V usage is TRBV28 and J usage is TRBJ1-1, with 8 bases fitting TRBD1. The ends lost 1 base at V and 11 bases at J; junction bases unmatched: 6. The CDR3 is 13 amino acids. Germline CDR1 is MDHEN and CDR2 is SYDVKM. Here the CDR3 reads CASSLSGRGLAFF. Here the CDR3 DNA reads TGTGCCAGCAGTTTATCGGGCAGGGGGCTTGCTTTCTTT. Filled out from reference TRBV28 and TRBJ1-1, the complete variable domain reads DVKVTQSSRYLVKRTGEKVFLECVQDMDHENMFWYRQDPGLGLRLIYFSYDVKMKEKGDIPEGYSVSREKKERFSLILESASTNQTSMYLCASSLSGRGLAFFGQGTRLTVV.

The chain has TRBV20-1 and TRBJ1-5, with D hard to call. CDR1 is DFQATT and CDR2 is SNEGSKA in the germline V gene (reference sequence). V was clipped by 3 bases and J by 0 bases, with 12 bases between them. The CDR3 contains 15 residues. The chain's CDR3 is CSARGQEFSNQPQHF. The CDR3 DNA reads TGCAGTGCTAGGGGTCAGGAATTTAGCAATCAGCCCCAGCATTTT.

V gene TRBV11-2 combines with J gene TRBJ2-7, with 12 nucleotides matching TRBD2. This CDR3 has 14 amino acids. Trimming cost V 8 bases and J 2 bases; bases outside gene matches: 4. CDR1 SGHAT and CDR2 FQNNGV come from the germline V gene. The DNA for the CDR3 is TGTGCCAGCGGCGGACTAGCGGGACCCTACGAGCAGTACTTC. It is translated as CASGGLAGPYEQYF.

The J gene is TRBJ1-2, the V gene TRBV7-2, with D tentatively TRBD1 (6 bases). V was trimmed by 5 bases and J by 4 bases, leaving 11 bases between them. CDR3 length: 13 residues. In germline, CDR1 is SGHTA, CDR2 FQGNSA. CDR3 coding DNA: TGTGCCAGCAGCACAGACAGGCGCTATGGCTACACCTTC. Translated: CASSTDRRYGYTF.

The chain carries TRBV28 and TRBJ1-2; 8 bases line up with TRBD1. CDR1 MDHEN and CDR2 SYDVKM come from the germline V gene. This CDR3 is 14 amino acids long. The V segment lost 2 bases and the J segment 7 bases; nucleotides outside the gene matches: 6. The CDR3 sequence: CASSLDRGWFGYTF. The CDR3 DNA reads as TGTGCCAGCAGTTTAGACAGGGGATGGTTTGGCTACACCTTC.

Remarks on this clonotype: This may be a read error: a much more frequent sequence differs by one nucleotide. This chain's CDR3 is CASSSGLNEAFF. In nucleotides, the CDR3 is TGTGCCAGCAGCTCCGGACTGAACGAAGCTTTCTTT. V and J are TRBV7-8 and TRBJ1-1; D uncertain. This CDR3 contains 12 residues. Germline V gene lookup returns CDR1 SGHVS and CDR2 FQNEAQ. Trimming took off 4 bases at V and 8 bases at J, with 11 bases between the two ends.